Presented here are 27 T cell receptor beta chains from one specimen sequenced in a study of a mutant IDH1 vaccine in newly diagnosed glioma. Assay used: immunoSEQ multiplex PCR; TCRdb lists only in-frame clones, some missing. The top ten clones hold 9.2% of a sample with tens of thousands of clones, roughly 92% of them seen once. The time point was: baseline, week 1 (first vaccination visit). As for treatment: pre-vaccination baseline after standard-of-care therapy. Sequences were derived from PBMCs, sampled from a glioma patient treated with radiotherapy, temozolomide or both. All receptors come from a man younger than 45 with glioma.

The chain joins TRBV13 to TRBJ1-1; 8 bases match TRBD1. Trimming removed 5 bases from V and 0 bases from J; junction bases left unmatched: 5. Germline-derived CDR1 and CDR2 are PRHDT and FYEKMQ (reference sequence). CDR3 length: 15 amino acids. The CDR3: CASSGYRGMNTEAFF. The CDR3 nucleotides read TGTGCCAGCAGCGGTTACAGGGGGATGAACACTGAAGCTTTCTTT. The complete variable domain, with remaining parts taken from reference TRBV13 and TRBJ1-1, reads AAGVIQSPRHLIKEKRETATLKCYPIPRHDTVYWYQQGPGQDPQFLISFYEKMQSDKGSIPDRFSAQQFSDYHSELNMSSLELGDSALYFCASSGYRGMNTEAFFGQGTRLTVV.

The V and J genes are TRBV4-2 and TRBJ1-2, with D perhaps matching TRBD1 (5 bases). The CDR3 length is 16 residues. V lost 4 bases and J 5 bases, leaving 20 bases between the germline ends. CDR1 and CDR2 from the germline V gene are LGHNA and YNFKEQ. CDR3 in DNA: TGTGCCAGCAGCCCACAGGTGGGCGGGGTCCCGTATGGCTACACCTTC. Its protein is CASSPQVGGVPYGYTF.

The chain carries TRBV27 and TRBJ2-2, with TRBD1 identical over 7 bases. The V gene's germline CDR1 is MNHEY and CDR2 SMNVEV (reference sequence). CDR3 size: 18 residues. Trimming at V came to 5 bases and at J to 5 bases, leaving 17 bases not matched to a gene. DNA of the CDR3: TGTGCCAGCAGTCCCCTAGTGGGACAGCCCACTTCGACCGGGGAGCTGTTTTTT. Translating gives CASSPLVGQPTSTGELFF.

By share, this clone ranks as large. V usage is TRBV6-5 and J usage is TRBJ1-1; TRBD1 is a possible D gene (5 bases). Trimming took 2 bases from V and 10 from J, leaving 11 bases between them. The CDR3 covers 12 residues. The germline V gene encodes CDR1 MNHEY and CDR2 SVGAGI. For the CDR3, the DNA is TGTGCCAGCAGTTACGGGGGGTTAGCAGCTTTCTTT. The encoded protein is CASSYGGLAAFF.

The rearrangement joins TRBV2 to TRBJ1-2; the D is unclear. The CDR3 is made up of 13 amino acids. CDR1 and CDR2 (germline): SNHLY, FYNNEI. Trimming took off 2 bases at V and 6 bases at J, with 10 bases between the two ends. The CDR3 reads CASSESAQHGYTF. DNA for the CDR3: TGTGCCAGCAGTGAATCGGCGCAGCATGGCTACACCTTC. The full variable domain, completed using reference TRBV2 and TRBJ1-2, is EPEVTQTPSHQVTQMGQEVILRCVPISNHLYFYWYRQILGQKVEFLVSFYNNEISEKSEIFDDQFSVERPDGSNFTLKIRSTKLEDSAMYFCASSESAQHGYTFGSGTRLTVV.

The rearrangement joins TRBV20-1 to TRBJ1-2; D perhaps matches TRBD1 (5 bases). The CDR3 is 11 residues long. Germline V gene data show CDR1 as DFQATT and CDR2 as SNEGSKA (reference sequence). Trimming took 3 bases from V and 8 from J, leaving 10 bases between them. CDR3 region: CSASEHRGYTF. For the CDR3, the DNA is TGCAGTGCTAGCGAACACAGGGGCTACACCTTC.

This chain connects TRBV10-3 to TRBJ2-1, with 12 positions matching TRBD2. The CDR3 covers 15 residues. The trim removed 10 bases at V and 4 bases at J, leaving 8 bases unmatched. CDR1 is ENHRY, CDR2 SYGVKD, per germline. CDR3 bases: TGTGCCACAATGACTAGCGGGAGTGAATACAATGAGCAGTTCTTC. Its protein product is CATMTSGSEYNEQFF.

This chain links TRBV6-1 with TRBJ1-4; 7 bases line up with TRBD1. Germline loops: CDR1 MNHNS, CDR2 SASEGT. The CDR3 is made up of 18 amino acids. After removal of 2 bases from V and 6 bases from J, the junction contained 15 bases not matched to a gene. This chain's CDR3 is CASSERGLLGGRDEKLFF. The CDR3 DNA reads as TGTGCCAGCAGTGAAAGGGGGCTATTAGGGGGGAGGGATGAAAAACTGTTTTTT.

V gene TRBV19 combines with J gene TRBJ2-3; D is uncertain. CDR1 and CDR2 from the germline V gene are LNHDA and SQIVND (reference sequence). This CDR3 region has 13 residues. Trimming removed 7 bases at V and 2 bases at J, with 10 bases between. The CDR3 coding sequence is TGTGCCAGTACGTCCCAAGACACAGATACGCAGTATTTT. It specifies CASTSQDTDTQYF.

This chain links TRBV20-1 with TRBJ1-1; no clear D. Germline V CDR1 and CDR2: DFQATT, SNEGSKA (reference sequence). V was clipped by 6 bases and J by 10 bases, with 15 bases between them. The CDR3 runs to 11 residues. CDR3 loop: CSASYRIGAFF. The CDR3 nucleotides read TGCAGTGCCTCCTACAGAATCGGAGCTTTCTTT.

V gene TRBV15 combines with J gene TRBJ2-2; tentative D call: TRBD1 (5 bases). CDR3 length: 13 amino acids. V was trimmed by 5 bases and J by 6 bases, leaving 10 bases between them. Germline V CDR1 and CDR2: LNHNV, YYDKDF (reference sequence). The CDR3 DNA sequence: TGTGCCACCAGCCTTACAGGAGCCGGGGAGCTGTTTTTT. Translated: CATSLTGAGELFF.

The chain combines TRBV30 with TRBJ2-1; the match to TRBD2 covers 8 bases. The length of the CDR3 is 17 residues. The V gene's germline CDR1 is GTSNPN and CDR2 SVGIG (reference sequence). With V trimmed by 3 bases and J by 5 bases, 15 bases remained unmatched. In nucleotides, the CDR3 is TGTGCCTGGAGACCCGGGGGTAGCGGGAACCTTCACAATGAGCAGTTCTTC. Encoded protein: CAWRPGGSGNLHNEQFF.

This clone was observed a single time. The chain employs TRBV5-1 and TRBJ2-3; D is tentatively TRBD1 or TRBD2 (6 bases each). V was clipped by 4 bases and J by 4 bases, with 13 bases between them. The germline V gene encodes CDR1 SGHRS and CDR2 YFSETQ. The CDR3 totals 14 residues. The CDR3 reads CASSGGHRADTQYF. CDR3 sequence (DNA): TGCGCCAGCAGCGGGGGGCACCGGGCAGATACGCAGTATTTT.

This chain uses TRBV11-2 with TRBJ2-7, with a tentative D call TRBD2 (5 bases). This CDR3 is 14 amino acids long. Germline CDR1 is SGHAT and CDR2 is FQNNGV. Trimming removed 5 bases from V and 1 base from J, with 12 bases in between. The CDR3 nucleotides are TGTGCCAGCAGCCCCTCAAGGGAGTCCTACGAGCAGTACTTC. Encoded protein: CASSPSRESYEQYF.

V is TRBV11-1 and J is TRBJ2-7, with 11 bases fitting TRBD2. Trimming took 4 bases from V and 4 from J; bases not matched to a gene: 3. CDR1 and CDR2 (germline): SGHAT, FQDESV (reference sequence). CDR3 length: 14 amino acids. The CDR3 loop is CASSYLAGGYEQYF. Here the CDR3 DNA reads TGTGCCAGCAGCTATCTAGCGGGAGGTTACGAGCAGTACTTC.

The chain has TRBV27 and TRBJ1-2, with a weak D call TRBD1 (6 bases). This CDR3 has 12 amino acids. Germline V gene data show CDR1 as MNHEY and CDR2 as SMNVEV (reference sequence). V was pared by 8 bases and J by 8 bases, with 15 bases between. Written as DNA, the CDR3 is TGTGCCAGCGGACAGTGGCCCGGAGGCTACACCTTC. Protein: CASGQWPGGYTF.

The V gene is TRBV10-2, the J gene TRBJ2-2; no clear D gene. Germline V gene lookup returns CDR1 WSHSY and CDR2 SAAADI. The V end lost 5 bases, the J end lost 7 bases, and 11 bases lay between the germline ends. The CDR3 has 13 amino acids. CDR3 DNA sequence: TGCGCCAGCAGTCCGACGGCGAGCGGGGAGCTGTTTTTT. Residues: CASSPTASGELFF.

The chain recombines TRBV6-5 with TRBJ2-2; 8 bases are a match to TRBD2. After removal of 2 bases from V and 6 bases from J, the junction contained 8 bases not matched to a gene. This CDR3 contains 16 residues. The germline gives CDR1 MNHEY, CDR2 SVGAGI. CDR3 in DNA: TGTGCCAGCAGTTACGGGTCGGGAGGGCCCCCCGGGGAGCTGTTTTTT. Amino acid sequence: CASSYGSGGPPGELFF.

V and J are TRBV29-1 and TRBJ2-1; tentatively, D is TRBD1 (6 bases). CDR3 length: 14 amino acids. The germline CDR1 and CDR2 sequences are SQVTM and ANQGSEA. The ends were cut back, 7 bases at V and 7 bases at J, with 20 bases in the middle. The CDR3 loop reads CSAGLDSLRNEQFF. Written as DNA, the CDR3 is TGCAGCGCCGGCTTGGACAGCCTCAGGAATGAGCAGTTCTTC.

This chain joins TRBV6-5 and TRBJ1-2, with 7 nucleotides matching TRBD1. The germline CDR1 and CDR2 sequences are MNHEY and SVGAGI. This CDR3 contains 14 residues. J lost 7 bases, V lost 1 base, and 6 bases had no gene match. For the CDR3, the DNA is TGTGCCAGCAGTTACTTGGTTACAGGGGTTGGCTACACCTTC. Protein product: CASSYLVTGVGYTF.

This clone has only one observation. V is TRBV6-1 and J is TRBJ1-1, with D possibly being TRBD1 (5 bases). Germline V lookup: CDR1 MNHNS, CDR2 SASEGT. This CDR3 comprises 13 residues. Deletions cut 2 bases from V and 5 bases from J, with 9 bases between. CDR3 sequence (DNA): TGTGCCAGCAGTGAACGAAGGGGAACTGAAGCTTTCTTT. This codes for CASSERRGTEAFF.

V gene TRBV5-1 combines with J gene TRBJ1-2, with no clear D. Trimming removed 1 base from V and 6 bases from J, with 13 bases in between. There are 14 residues in the CDR3. The germline CDR1 and CDR2 sequences are SGHRS and YFSETQ. CDR3 DNA sequence: TGCGCCAGCAGCTTGCTCGGGTGGGAAGATGGCTACACCTTC. Translation gives CASSLLGWEDGYTF.

The genes are TRBV6-6 and TRBJ1-2; TRBD1 might be the D (6 bases). In germline, CDR1 is MNHNY, CDR2 SVGAGI (reference sequence). Deletions cut 7 bases from V and 8 bases from J, with 11 bases between. The CDR3 runs to 11 residues. CDR3 residues: CASTRGGGYTF. CDR3 nucleotides: TGTGCCAGCACCAGGGGTGGAGGCTACACCTTC.

The genes are TRBV6-6 and TRBJ1-1; D gene unclear. The V gene's germline CDR1 is MNHNY and CDR2 SVGAGI (reference sequence). This CDR3 has 11 amino acids. Trimming took off 7 bases at V and 4 bases at J, with 7 bases between the two ends. CDR3 sequence: CASTIGTEAFF. The CDR3 DNA reads TGTGCCAGCACAATTGGCACTGAAGCTTTCTTT.

Notes on this clone: An end of the junction does not agree with germline; a read error may underlie this. The V gene is TRBV6-5, the J gene TRBJ1-1; D possibly corresponds to TRBD1 (5 bases). The CDR3 loop spans 15 amino acids. CDR1 is MNHEY, CDR2 SVGAGI, per germline. The CDR3 DNA reads TGCGCTGCAAGCCCCCCTCGGGGACTGGGGACTGAAGCTTTCTTT. This gives the protein CAASPPRGLGTEAFF.

This chain connects TRBV5-1 to TRBJ1-5; 8 positions match TRBD1. There are 14 residues in the CDR3. Germline V gene sequence: CDR1 SGHRS, CDR2 YFSETQ. V lost 0 bases and J lost 5; bases outside the gene matches: 1. CDR3 nucleotides: TGCGCCAGCAGCTTGGTACAGGGGGATCAGCCCCAGCATTTT. It translates to CASSLVQGDQPQHF.

This chain links TRBV9 with TRBJ1-2, with TRBD1 as a possible D gene (6 bases). The CDR3 has 15 residues. V was clipped by 4 bases and J by 0 bases, with 13 bases between them. CDR1 and CDR2 (germline): SGDLS, YYNGEE. The CDR3 bases are TGTGCCAGCAGCAGCCGAGGGACATCTAACTATGGCTACACCTTC. The encoded protein is CASSSRGTSNYGYTF. Using reference TRBV9 and TRBJ1-2 for the parts outside the CDR3, the full variable domain is DSGVTQTPKHLITATGQRVTLRCSPRSGDLSVYWYQQSLDQGLQFLIQYYNGEERAKGNILERFSAQQFPDLHSELNLSSLELGDSALYFCASSSRGTSNYGYTFGSGTRLTVV.